These T cell receptor beta chains were read from a single sample in a study of blood T cell repertoires in COVID-19. Sequencing used immunoSEQ multiplex PCR; TCRdb keeps in-frame clones, though not all of them. The sample lists approximately 200,000 clones; roughly 76% were seen once. Sequences were obtained from peripheral blood. The receptors were gathered from a human donor in a cohort sampled during active COVID-19. Both conserved end residues are part of each CDR3. Fields, in order: J gene, D gene, V gene, clone size, CDR3 protein, CDR3 DNA. D genes are given only for firm matches. Some rows have no size entry. The others give once, few or many, or a class for an expanded clone.

J: TRBJ1-1
D: .
V: TRBV19
size: few
CDR3: CASSEGPSTEAFF
DNA: TGTGCCAGTAGCGAGGGTCCGAGCACTGAAGCTTTCTTT

J: TRBJ2-3
D: TRBD2
V: TRBV7-2
size: .
CDR3: CASSFRLAGGNAADTQYF
DNA: TGTGCCAGCAGCTTCAGACTAGCGGGAGGAAATGCGGCAGATACGCAGTATTTT

J: TRBJ1-2
D: TRBD1
V: TRBV27
size: .
CDR3: CASSWTGDYGYTF
DNA: TGTGCCAGCAGTTGGACAGGGGACTATGGCTACACCTTC

J: TRBJ2-7
D: .
V: TRBV11-1
size: .
CDR3: CASSPRVRMSSYEQYF
DNA: TGTGCCAGCAGTCCGAGGGTACGGATGAGCTCCTACGAGCAGTACTTC

J: TRBJ1-6
D: .
V: TRBV30
size: few
CDR3: CAWRKSSYNSPLHF
DNA: TGTGCCTGGAGGAAGAGCTCCTATAATTCACCCCTCCACTTT

J: TRBJ2-7
D: .
V: TRBV27
size: .
CDR3: CASSVQYPYEQYF
DNA: TGTGCCAGCAGTGTGCAGTATCCCTACGAGCAGTACTTC

J: TRBJ2-5
D: .
V: TRBV28
size: once
CDR3: CASSPLSLQETQYF
DNA: TGTGCCAGCAGTCCCCTGTCTCTCCAAGAGACCCAGTACTTC

J: TRBJ2-7
D: TRBD2
V: TRBV4-3
size: .
CDR3: CASSQRLAGGLGNEQYF
DNA: TGCGCCAGCAGCCAACGACTAGCGGGAGGGCTGGGCAACGAGCAGTACTTC

J: TRBJ1-2
D: .
V: TRBV11-2
size: .
CDR3: CASSSPPVGHYGYTF
DNA: TGTGCCAGCAGCTCTCCGCCGGTGGGCCACTATGGCTACACCTTC

J: TRBJ1-1
D: TRBD1
V: TRBV6-6
size: .
CDR3: CASSNRDRANTEAFF
DNA: TGTGCCAGCAGTAACCGGGACAGGGCGAACACTGAAGCTTTCTTT

J: TRBJ2-1
D: TRBD2
V: TRBV2
size: few
CDR3: CASPSGRGRAGNEQFF
DNA: TGTGCCAGCCCCTCGGGACGCGGGAGGGCCGGGAATGAGCAGTTCTTC

J: TRBJ2-7
D: .
V: TRBV7-2
size: .
CDR3: CASSLGWLDNNEQYF
DNA: TGTGCCAGCAGCTTAGGTTGGCTGGACAACAACGAGCAGTACTTC

J: TRBJ1-5
D: .
V: TRBV28
size: .
CDR3: CASSPPPGNQPQHF
DNA: TGTGCCAGCAGTCCTCCCCCGGGCAATCAGCCCCAGCATTTT

J: TRBJ2-7
D: .
V: TRBV5-1
size: .
CDR3: CASSLAFQGPHEQYF
DNA: TGCGCCAGCAGCTTGGCCTTCCAGGGGCCCCACGAGCAGTACTTC

J: TRBJ1-1
D: .
V: TRBV28
size: .
CDR3: CASCDWAITEAFF
DNA: TGTGCCAGCTGTGATTGGGCCATCACTGAAGCTTTCTTT

J: TRBJ2-3
D: TRBD2
V: TRBV3-1/TRBV3-2
size: .
CDR3: CASSQRTAGADTQYF
DNA: TGTGCCAGCAGCCAAAGAACAGCGGGAGCGGATACGCAGTATTTT

J: TRBJ1-1
D: .
V: TRBV21-1
size: .
CDR3: CASSPRDRGGVNTEAFF
DNA: TGTGCCAGCAGCCCCCGGGACAGGGGTGGGGTGAACACTGAAGCTTTCTTT

J: TRBJ2-7
D: TRBD2
V: TRBV5-1
size: .
CDR3: CASSPRIAGGSSYEQYF
DNA: TGCGCCAGCAGCCCCCGTATAGCGGGAGGCTCCTCCTACGAGCAGTACTTC

J: TRBJ2-2
D: TRBD2
V: TRBV7-2
size: few
CDR3: CASSLAMWGLNTGELFF
DNA: TGTGCCAGCAGCTTAGCGATGTGGGGACTAAACACCGGGGAGCTGTTTTTT

J: TRBJ1-1
D: .
V: TRBV5-1
size: .
CDR3: CASSKQNTEAFF
DNA: TGCGCCAGCAGCAAACAGAACACTGAAGCTTTCTTT

J: TRBJ1-2
D: .
V: TRBV21-1
size: .
CDR3: CASSKSRGSGYTF
DNA: TGTGCCAGCAGCAAAAGTAGGGGCTCTGGCTACACCTTC

J: TRBJ2-6
D: TRBD1
V: TRBV7-8
size: .
CDR3: CASSPLGLTGSLSGANVLTF
DNA: TGTGCCAGCAGCCCGCTGGGATTGACAGGGTCATTGTCTGGGGCCAACGTCCTGACTTTC

J: TRBJ1-2
D: TRBD1
V: TRBV11-2
size: .
CDR3: CASSPRDSTSYGYTF
DNA: TGTGCCAGCAGCCCAAGGGACAGCACTTCCTATGGCTACACCTTC

J: TRBJ2-7
D: .
V: TRBV18
size: .
CDR3: CASSPSLVYSYEQYF
DNA: TGTGCCAGCTCACCCTCGCTGGTCTACTCCTACGAGCAGTACTTC

J: TRBJ1-2
D: .
V: TRBV5-1
size: .
CDR3: CASSLAGNSYYGYTF
DNA: TGCGCCAGCAGCTTGGCCGGTAACAGCTACTATGGCTACACCTTC

J: TRBJ2-3
D: .
V: TRBV3-1/TRBV3-2
size: .
CDR3: CASSQVFESTDTQYF
DNA: TGTGCCAGCAGCCAAGTCTTCGAGAGCACAGATACGCAGTATTTT

J: TRBJ2-5
D: TRBD1
V: TRBV18
size: .
CDR3: CASSPPGQGPMAQYF
DNA: TGTGCCAGCTCACCCCCCGGACAGGGCCCTATGGCCCAGTACTTC

J: TRBJ1-3
D: TRBD1
V: TRBV5-4
size: .
CDR3: CASSLKTGVIGNTIYF
DNA: TGTGCCAGCAGCTTGAAGACAGGGGTCATTGGAAACACCATATATTTT

J: TRBJ2-3
D: TRBD1
V: TRBV7-6
size: .
CDR3: CASSLGQGSTDTQYF
DNA: TGTGCCAGCAGCTTGGGACAGGGGTCAACAGATACGCAGTATTTT

J: TRBJ2-5
D: TRBD1
V: TRBV7-2
size: .
CDR3: CASSTRQGLGETQYF
DNA: TGTGCCAGCAGCACCAGACAGGGGCTAGGAGAGACCCAGTACTTC

J: TRBJ1-1
D: .
V: TRBV6-4
size: .
CDR3: CASSDFELIQVYTTEAFF
DNA: TGTGCCAGCAGTGATTTCGAATTAATCCAGGTCTATACCACTGAAGCTTTCTTT

J: TRBJ2-3
D: TRBD2
V: TRBV24-1
size: .
CDR3: CATSDQLAEVSDTQYF
DNA: TGTGCCACCAGTGACCAACTAGCGGAAGTATCAGATACGCAGTATTTT

J: TRBJ2-7
D: .
V: TRBV15
size: .
CDR3: CATSREHRIYEQYF
DNA: TGTGCCACCAGCAGAGAGCACAGGATCTACGAGCAGTACTTC

J: TRBJ2-7
D: TRBD2
V: TRBV27
size: few
CDR3: CASSSRTSGRASYEQYF
DNA: TGTGCCAGCAGTTCTAGGACTAGCGGGAGGGCGTCCTACGAGCAGTACTTC

J: TRBJ2-7
D: TRBD1
V: TRBV7-3
size: .
CDR3: CASSFEGAIDEQYF
DNA: TGTGCCAGCAGCTTCGAGGGGGCGATCGACGAGCAGTACTTC

J: TRBJ2-7
D: TRBD2
V: TRBV29-1
size: .
CDR3: CSVAGRTSSYEQYF
DNA: TGCAGCGTTGCTGGGCGGACTAGCTCCTACGAGCAGTACTTC

J: TRBJ1-2
D: TRBD1
V: TRBV28
size: .
CDR3: CASSAGTGVYGYTF
DNA: TGTGCCAGCAGTGCCGGGACAGGGGTTTATGGCTACACCTTC

J: TRBJ1-1
D: TRBD1
V: TRBV10-2
size: .
CDR3: CASAGQGAGEAFF
DNA: TGCGCCAGTGCCGGACAGGGGGCAGGTGAAGCTTTCTTT

J: TRBJ2-1
D: .
V: TRBV13
size: few
CDR3: CASSPTTTYNEQFF
DNA: TGTGCCAGCAGCCCGACTACAACCTACAATGAGCAGTTCTTC

J: TRBJ2-1
D: .
V: TRBV27
size: .
CDR3: CASSLRDFSYNEQFF
DNA: TGTGCCAGCAGTTTAAGGGACTTCTCCTACAATGAGCAGTTCTTC

J: TRBJ2-5
D: .
V: TRBV19
size: .
CDR3: CASLPSGGQETQYF
DNA: TGTGCCAGTCTCCCGTCCGGGGGCCAAGAGACCCAGTACTTC

J: TRBJ1-4
D: .
V: TRBV6-6
size: .
CDR3: CASSTQGSATNEKLFF
DNA: TGTGCCAGCAGTACCCAGGGGAGTGCAACTAATGAAAAACTGTTTTTT

J: TRBJ1-5
D: .
V: TRBV28
size: .
CDR3: CASRPGRRGGNQPQHF
DNA: TGTGCCAGCAGACCTGGACGCAGGGGTGGGAATCAGCCCCAGCATTTT

J: TRBJ2-7
D: .
V: TRBV7-8
size: .
CDR3: CASSLSLSREKYEQYF
DNA: TGTGCCAGCAGCTTATCTCTTTCGAGGGAGAAATACGAGCAGTACTTC

J: TRBJ1-1
D: .
V: TRBV2
size: few
CDR3: CASSEQGRTEAFF
DNA: TGTGCCAGCAGTGAGCAGGGAAGGACTGAAGCTTTCTTT

J: TRBJ1-1
D: TRBD1
V: TRBV10-3
size: .
CDR3: CAITLDRGRTEAFF
DNA: TGTGCCATCACCCTAGACAGGGGGAGGACTGAAGCTTTCTTT

J: TRBJ2-2
D: TRBD2
V: TRBV3-1/TRBV3-2
size: .
CDR3: CASSQGGGRNTGELFF
DNA: TGTGCCAGCAGCCAAGGGGGCGGGAGGAACACCGGGGAGCTGTTTTTT

J: TRBJ2-7
D: .
V: TRBV5-6
size: few
CDR3: CASSFRDTAYEQYF
DNA: TGTGCCAGCAGCTTCCGGGACACGGCCTACGAGCAGTACTTC

J: TRBJ2-1
D: .
V: TRBV9
size: .
CDR3: CASSVDLGGGEQFF
DNA: TGTGCCAGCAGCGTAGATTTAGGGGGTGGTGAGCAGTTCTTC

J: TRBJ2-5
D: .
V: TRBV21-1
size: .
CDR3: CASSKRRGTGITETQYF
DNA: TGTGCCAGCAGCAAAAGGAGGGGGACAGGGATTACGGAGACCCAGTACTTC

J: TRBJ1-1
D: TRBD1
V: TRBV5-1
size: .
CDR3: CASSLRTGALNTEAFF
DNA: TGCGCCAGCAGCTTGCGGACAGGGGCTTTGAACACTGAAGCTTTCTTT

J: TRBJ1-1
D: .
V: TRBV6-5
size: .
CDR3: CASSYDQGVGNTEAFF
DNA: TGTGCCAGCAGTTATGATCAGGGCGTGGGGAACACTGAAGCTTTCTTT

J: TRBJ1-4
D: .
V: TRBV6-6
size: .
CDR3: CASSYMGRVDEKLFF
DNA: TGTGCCAGCAGTTACATGGGCAGGGTTGATGAAAAACTGTTTTTT

J: TRBJ1-2
D: .
V: TRBV27
size: once
CDR3: CASSLDPTPGLSSYGYTF
DNA: TGTGCCAGCAGTTTAGACCCCACCCCAGGGCTCTCTAGCTATGGCTACACCTTC

J: TRBJ1-4
D: TRBD1
V: TRBV2
size: once
CDR3: CASRVTGSNEKLFF
DNA: TGTGCCAGCAGGGTGACAGGGTCTAATGAAAAACTGTTTTTT